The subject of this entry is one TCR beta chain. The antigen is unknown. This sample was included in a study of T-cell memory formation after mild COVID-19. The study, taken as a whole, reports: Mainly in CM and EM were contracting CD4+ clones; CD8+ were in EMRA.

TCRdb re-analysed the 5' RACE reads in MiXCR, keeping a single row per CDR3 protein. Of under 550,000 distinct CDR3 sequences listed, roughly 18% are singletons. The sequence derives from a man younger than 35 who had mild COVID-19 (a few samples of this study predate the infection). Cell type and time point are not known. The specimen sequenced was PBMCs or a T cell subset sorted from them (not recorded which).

Here the CDR3 DNA reads TGTGCCAGCAGCCCGCTGCCGCGATCCGGGGCCAACGTCCTGACTTTC. The encoded protein is CASSPLPRSGANVLTF. This chain joins TRBV4-2 and TRBJ2-6; D not resolved. Germline-derived CDR1 and CDR2 are LGHNA and YNFKEQ. The CDR3 runs to 16 residues. Trimming took 4 bases from V and 4 from J, leaving 14 bases between them.